A selection of T cell receptor beta chains follows, all from one sample in a study of blood T cell repertoires in COVID-19. Profiling relied on immunoSEQ multiplex PCR, and the TCRdb table lists in-frame clones only, not all of them. Of a few hundred thousand clones in the sample, about 90% are singletons; the top ten hold 5% to 6%. Material: PBMCs or T cells enriched from blood (not recorded which). The receptor set was obtained from a man between 25 and 39 years old who had recovered from COVID-19. Each CDR3 is given with its conserved first and last residue. Fields, in order: D gene, V gene, J gene, clone size, CDR3 DNA, CDR3 protein. A D gene is named only where the DNA matches it firmly. The size of a clone is reported for some rows only, either as once, few or many, or as a class for expanded clones.

.	TRBV21-1	TRBJ1-4	.	TGTGCCAGCAGCAAAGTAGTGAGAGGAACTAATGAAAAACTGTTTTTT	CASSKVVRGTNEKLFF
.	TRBV2	TRBJ1-5	.	TGTGCCAGCAGTGAAAATTCGGCAGGGTCGGGTCAGCCCCAGCATTTT	CASSENSAGSGQPQHF
.	TRBV7-9	TRBJ2-2	.	TGTGCCAGCAGCTTACAGGGTACCGGGGAGCTGTTTTTT	CASSLQGTGELFF
TRBD1	TRBV7-9	TRBJ1-4	.	TGTGCCAGCAGGACAGGGTTTTCTAATGAAAAACTGTTTTTT	CASRTGFSNEKLFF
.	TRBV9	TRBJ2-3	.	TGTGCCAGCAGCCCAATAGACAGTACGCAGTATTTT	CASSPIDSTQYF
TRBD1	TRBV7-9	TRBJ1-1	.	TGTGCCAGCAGCTTAGACAGGGGCGAGAACACTGAAGCTTTCTTT	CASSLDRGENTEAFF
.	TRBV18	TRBJ1-3	.	TGTGCCAGCTCACCACGCCCCGGAGGGGCTTCTGGAAACACCATATATTTT	CASSPRPGGASGNTIYF
.	TRBV4-1	TRBJ1-1	.	TGCGCCAGCAGCCAAGATAATCGGCGGGGAGGGAACGCTTTCTTT	CASSQDNRRGGNAFF
.	TRBV5-4	TRBJ1-6	.	TGTGCCAGCAGCTTGGGGGCAGGGGCCCGCCGAGGGTCACCCCTCCACTTT	CASSLGAGARRGSPLHF
TRBD1	TRBV24-1	TRBJ1-5	.	TGTGCCACCAGTGACCAGCGACAGGGTGGCAATCAGCCCCAGCATTTT	CATSDQRQGGNQPQHF
TRBD1	TRBV9	TRBJ2-1	.	TGTGCCAGCAGCGTAGCCCCTGGGACAGGGGCTAATGAGCAGTTCTTC	CASSVAPGTGANEQFF
.	TRBV12-5	TRBJ2-2	.	TGTGCTAGTGGTTTGGAAGGCGGGGGCCGCGCCGGGGAGCTGTTTTTT	CASGLEGGGRAGELFF
.	TRBV6-1	TRBJ2-1	once	TGTGCCAGCAGTGTCCAGGGGCCCCCCTTGGGGTACAATGAGCAGTTCTTC	CASSVQGPPLGYNEQFF
.	TRBV28	TRBJ2-7	.	TGTGCCAGCCAGGGGCAGACCTACGAGCAGTACTTC	CASQGQTYEQYF
.	TRBV6-5	TRBJ2-1	.	TGTGCCAGCAGTTACAGGGCAGGGGCCCGTTACAATGAGCAGTTCTTC	CASSYRAGARYNEQFF
.	TRBV30	TRBJ2-3	.	TGTGCCTGGAGTCTTTTCACAGATACGCAGTATTTT	CAWSLFTDTQYF
.	TRBV4-1	TRBJ1-2	.	TGCGCCAGCAGCCAAGATGGCCACTATGGCTACACCTTC	CASSQDGHYGYTF
.	TRBV7-8	TRBJ1-2	.	TGTGCCAGCAGCTCCACCCGGTCTGTCCATGGCTACACCTTC	CASSSTRSVHGYTF